One TCR beta chain is described in this entry. Germline loops: CDR1 MNHEY, CDR2 SVGEGT. The CDR3 has 16 amino acids. Trimming took off 4 bases at V and 3 bases at J, with 18 bases between the two ends. Per the original data handling: Nucleated cell number was recorded as an estimate derived from reference gene primer amplification. Measured with immunoSEQ multiplex PCR; TCRdb has only the in-frame clones, and not every one. V, J and clone size are taken as reported in that table, and D and trimming were inferred from the DNA itself. The table shows under 60,000 clones, with 87% occurring only once. This specimen belongs to a study of blood T cell repertoires in COVID-19.

The sequenced material came from peripheral blood. The clonotype comes from a human donor with acute or convalescent COVID-19. The donor label of this sample is uncertain. This chain connects TRBV6-2 or TRBV6-3 to TRBJ1-1, with D possibly TRBD1 on 6 matching bases. The CDR3 nucleotides read TGTGCCAGCAGTTTTACGGGGGGCGGCGGGGACACTGAAGCTTTCTTT. Amino acid sequence: CASSFTGGGGDTEAFF.